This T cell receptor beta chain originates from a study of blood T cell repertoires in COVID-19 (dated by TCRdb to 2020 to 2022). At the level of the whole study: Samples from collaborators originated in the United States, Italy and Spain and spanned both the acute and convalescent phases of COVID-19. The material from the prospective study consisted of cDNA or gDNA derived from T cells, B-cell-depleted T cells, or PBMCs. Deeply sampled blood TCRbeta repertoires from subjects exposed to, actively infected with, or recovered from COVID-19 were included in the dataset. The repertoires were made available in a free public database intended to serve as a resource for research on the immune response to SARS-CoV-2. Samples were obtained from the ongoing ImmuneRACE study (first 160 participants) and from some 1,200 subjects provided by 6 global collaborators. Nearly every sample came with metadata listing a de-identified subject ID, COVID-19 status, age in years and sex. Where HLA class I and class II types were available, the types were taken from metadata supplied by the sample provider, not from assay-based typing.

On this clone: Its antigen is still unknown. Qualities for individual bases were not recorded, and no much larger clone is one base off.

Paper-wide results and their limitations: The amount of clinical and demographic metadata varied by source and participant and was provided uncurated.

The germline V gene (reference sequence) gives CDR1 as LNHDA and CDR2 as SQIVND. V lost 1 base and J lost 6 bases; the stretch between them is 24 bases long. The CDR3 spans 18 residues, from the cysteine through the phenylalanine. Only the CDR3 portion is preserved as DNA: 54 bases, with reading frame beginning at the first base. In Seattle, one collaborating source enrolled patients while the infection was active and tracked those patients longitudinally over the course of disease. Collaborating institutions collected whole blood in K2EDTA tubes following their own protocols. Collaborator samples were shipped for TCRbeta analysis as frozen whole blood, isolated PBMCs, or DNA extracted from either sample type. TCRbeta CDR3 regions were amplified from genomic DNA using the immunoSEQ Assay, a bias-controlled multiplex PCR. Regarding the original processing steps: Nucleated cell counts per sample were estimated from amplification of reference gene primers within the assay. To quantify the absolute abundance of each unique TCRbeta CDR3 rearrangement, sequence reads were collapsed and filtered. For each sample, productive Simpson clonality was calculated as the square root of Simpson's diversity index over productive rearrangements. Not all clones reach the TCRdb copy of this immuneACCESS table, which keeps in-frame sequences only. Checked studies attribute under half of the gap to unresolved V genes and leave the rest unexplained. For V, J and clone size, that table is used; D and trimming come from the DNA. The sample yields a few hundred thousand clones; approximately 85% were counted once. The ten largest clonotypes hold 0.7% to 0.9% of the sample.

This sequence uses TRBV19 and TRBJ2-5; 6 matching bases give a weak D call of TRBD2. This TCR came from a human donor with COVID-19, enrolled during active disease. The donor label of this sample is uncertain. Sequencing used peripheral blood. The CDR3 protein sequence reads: CASSIGAGGSASGKTQYF. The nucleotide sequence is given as TGTGCCAGTAGTATAGGAGCGGGCGGGTCGGCCTCCGGAAAGACCCAGTACTTC.